Following are 2 T cell receptor beta chains from one sample sequenced in a study. TCRdb reprocessed the 5' RACE reads via MiXCR and lists one record per CDR3 protein. This table has nearly 55,000 distinct CDR3 sequences, approximately 25% appearing once. The sample comprised tumor-infiltrating naive CD4+ T cells sorted from the breast tumor. Subset given: naive CD4+ T cells, CD4+CD45RA+CD25-. Receptors were obtained from a female donor with breast cancer.

The rearrangement links TRBV7-7 to TRBJ1-2, with D perhaps TRBD1 (6 bases). V lost 5 bases and J 0 bases, leaving 16 bases between the germline ends. The CDR3 covers 16 residues. Germline CDR1 SSHAT, CDR2 FNYEAQ (reference sequence). The CDR3 loop is CASSPETGKANYGYTF. CDR3 in DNA: TGTGCCAGCAGCCCGGAGACAGGCAAAGCTAACTATGGCTACACCTTC.

Concerning this clonotype: One end of the junction does not line up with germline, which may come from a read error. The DNA for the CDR3 is TGCGCCAGCAGCTTGGTGCCCTTAGACAGATTCCAAGAGACCCGGTACTTC. It specifies CASSLVPLDRFQETRYF. The rearrangement joins TRBV5-1 to TRBJ2-5; D possibly corresponds to TRBD1 (5 bases). The CDR3 consists of 17 residues. CDR1 and CDR2 (germline): SGHRS, YFSETQ.